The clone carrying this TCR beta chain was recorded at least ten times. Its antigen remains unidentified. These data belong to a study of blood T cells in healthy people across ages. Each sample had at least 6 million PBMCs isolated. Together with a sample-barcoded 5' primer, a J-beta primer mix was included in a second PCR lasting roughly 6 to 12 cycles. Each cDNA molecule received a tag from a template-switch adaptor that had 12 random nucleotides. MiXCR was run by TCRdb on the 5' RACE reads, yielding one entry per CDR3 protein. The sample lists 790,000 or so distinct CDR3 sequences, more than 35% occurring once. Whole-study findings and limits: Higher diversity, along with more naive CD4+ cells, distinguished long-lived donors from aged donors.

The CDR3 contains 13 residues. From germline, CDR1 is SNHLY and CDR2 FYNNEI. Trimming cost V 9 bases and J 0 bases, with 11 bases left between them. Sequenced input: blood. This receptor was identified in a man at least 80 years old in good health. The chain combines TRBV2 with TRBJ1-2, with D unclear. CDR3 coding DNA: TGTGCCAGTGAAGACCGTGCTAACTATGGCTACACCTTC. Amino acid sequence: CASEDRANYGYTF.